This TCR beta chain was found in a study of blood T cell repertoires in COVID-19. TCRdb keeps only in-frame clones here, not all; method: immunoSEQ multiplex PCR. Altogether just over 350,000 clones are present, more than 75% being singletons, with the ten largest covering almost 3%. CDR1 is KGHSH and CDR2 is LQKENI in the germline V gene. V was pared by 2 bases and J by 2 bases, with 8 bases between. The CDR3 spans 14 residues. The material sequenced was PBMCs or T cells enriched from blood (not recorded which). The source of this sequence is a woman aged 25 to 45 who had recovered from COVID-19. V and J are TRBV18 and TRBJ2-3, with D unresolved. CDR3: CASSPVTDTDTQYF. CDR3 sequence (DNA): TGTGCCAGCTCACCAGTAACAGACACAGATACGCAGTATTTT.